A selection of T cell receptor beta chains follows, all from one sample in a study of cytomegalovirus exposure and HLA in healthy donors. The method was immunoSEQ multiplex PCR; TCRdb's version includes in-frame clones alone and lacks a portion of them. The table lists some 140,000 clones, 65% to 75% of them singletons. Sequencing was done on a sample of PBMCs. Receptors were obtained from a man aged 25 to 40 in good health and CMV-seronegative. Both conserved end residues are trimmed from each CDR3. Some rows have no size entry. The others give once, few or many, or a class for an expanded clone.

TRBV6-1	TRBJ1-2	15	NA	ASSEGGTGGQIYGYT
TRBV5-6	TRBJ2-1	11	NA	ASSTTRNNEQF
TRBV28	TRBJ1-2	9	once	ASSFEHGYT
TRBV5-4	TRBJ2-3	14	NA	ASSRGTGGGEDTQY
TRBV30	TRBJ2-1	12	NA	AWSVRGGYNEQF
TRBV29-1	TRBJ2-3	9	few	SVGREDTQY
TRBV10-3	TRBJ2-1	15	few	AISPGLGLNGFGEQF
TRBV30	TRBJ1-1	10	NA	AWSFPGTEAF
TRBV5-6	TRBJ1-2	14	few	ASSLEPAGGNYGYT
TRBV2	TRBJ1-2	11	few	ASSQTRGYGYT
TRBV19	TRBJ1-1	12	NA	ASRNREVDTEAF
TRBV27	TRBJ2-1	12	NA	ASSLGTGVNEQF
TRBV5-1	TRBJ2-2	16	NA	ASSLELAGTGMAGELF
TRBV19	TRBJ1-2	13	NA	ASSTPPQGHVGYT
TRBV11-3	TRBJ2-3	13	NA	ASSLRRGTTDTQY
TRBV19	TRBJ2-2	14	NA	ASSTRTSGGTGELF
TRBV14	TRBJ2-3	14	many	ASSQYWGPFTDTQY
TRBV6-5	TRBJ2-1	12	NA	ASSPMTSGNEQF
TRBV28	TRBJ1-2	12	NA	ASSIGQGTAGYT
TRBV7-2	TRBJ2-5	12	NA	ASSLTGGSETQY
TRBV2	TRBJ1-5	11	NA	ASAGQTNQPQH
TRBV6-5	TRBJ1-1	12	NA	ASSSFGGHTEAF
TRBV13	TRBJ2-2	13	NA	ASSPNPVNTGELF
TRBV6-5	TRBJ2-7	12	NA	ASSYGTGPYEQY
TRBV27	TRBJ1-2	16	NA	ASSPRDRARGKRYGYT
TRBV5-1	TRBJ2-7	13	NA	ASSLFGTGGDEQY
TRBV27	TRBJ1-6	12	NA	ASGRQGAGSPLH
TRBV10-3	TRBJ1-2	12	NA	AISEGQGIGGYT
TRBV4-3	TRBJ2-1	14	NA	ASSQDLASGGNEQF
TRBV7-2	TRBJ1-4	12	NA	ASSQAGIREKLF
TRBV30	TRBJ1-1	9	NA	AWSHGTEAF
TRBV2	TRBJ2-3	11	NA	ASGGTSTDTQY
TRBV5-1	TRBJ2-5	13	NA	ASSYSGGAGETQY
TRBV5-6	TRBJ1-5	13	few	ASSLGPDSNQPQH
TRBV5-5	TRBJ2-5	12	NA	ASRQQGAGETQY
TRBV4-2	TRBJ2-6	15	NA	ASSQDETGDGANVLT
TRBV4-2	TRBJ2-2	15	few	ASSQGTSGGYTGELF
TRBV5-6	TRBJ1-2	12	few	ASSLAGALYGYT
TRBV29-1	TRBJ2-7	10	few	SVRTGYYEQY
TRBV2	TRBJ1-1	13	NA	ASRTDVGGYTEAF
TRBV15	TRBJ1-2	11	NA	ATSTGGTYGYT
TRBV7-2	TRBJ2-7	11	NA	ASSLSGVYEQY
TRBV6-5	TRBJ1-2	11	NA	ASSSRGFYGYT
TRBV2	TRBJ2-1	13	NA	ASSEAGGLAVEQF
TRBV29-1	TRBJ1-1	9	NA	SVVAASEAF
TRBV5-1	TRBJ2-5	16	once	ASSLAERASGAQETQY
TRBV18	TRBJ2-7	13	NA	ASSSSSGVAREQY
TRBV2	TRBJ1-5	11	NA	ASKMGEGQPQH
TRBV6-1	TRBJ1-1	12	NA	ASSEGGQNTEAF
TRBV5-5	TRBJ2-1	11	NA	ASSLVGSNEQF
TRBV5-1	TRBJ2-3	15	NA	ASSNGQGTLHTDTQY
TRBV10-3	TRBJ2-3	15	NA	AISDLYRDRGRDTQY
TRBV7-2	TRBJ1-2	13	NA	ASSSQSQGVNGYT